The sequence of this T cell receptor beta chain was determined in a study of vaccination effects on CD4 cells after COVID-19. Before sequencing, viral peptide pools were used by the ViraFEST assay to expand antigen-specific CD4+ T cells. Upon completion of more than 9 days in culture, CD4+ T cells were isolated. Roughly 1.9 million PBMC per well received 10 IU/ml IL-2 and approximately 10 ug/ml peptides in culture. CDR3 length: 13 amino acids. Per the germline V gene, CDR1 is DFQATT and CDR2 is SNEGSKA (reference sequence). Trimming left V 3 bases short and J 7 bases short, with 10 bases between. The data were produced by immunoSEQ multiplex PCR, yet TCRdb's version contains in-frame clones alone and is incomplete. The sample records some 11,000 clones, 65% to 75% being singletons. Study-level points and caveats: The study enrolled few convalescent patients and sampled no early post-infection timepoints.

In the case of this clone: Its specificity is not known.

Specimen: CD4+ T cells from PBMCs cultured with HCoV-229E spike peptides, collected before COVID-19 vaccination. The clonotype comes from a human donor who received a COVID-19 vaccine. V gene TRBV20-1 combines with J gene TRBJ1-6; D call uncertain. In nucleotides, the CDR3 is TGCAGTGCTAGTTGGGCCAGAAATTCACCCCTCCACTTT. It codes for CSASWARNSPLHF.